One and the same sample provided the 7 T cell receptor beta chains below, sequenced in a study of persistence of HIV-infected CD4 T cells (dated by TCRdb to the early 2020s). Reading the label with the study, this specimen's treatment or condition is: suppressive antiretroviral therapy. Cells were stimulated with a pool of overlapping HIV-1 Gag 15-mer peptides at approximately 0.92 ug per peptide per mL. Memory populations depleted of antigen-responding cells were obtained by sorting nonresponding CD40L-negative CD69-negative CD45RO-high memory CD4+ T cells. No antigens are known for them. The immunoSEQ hsTCRB assay version 4, run in survey mode, was used to sequence TCRbeta repertoires from genomic DNA. Imported from immuneACCESS, the table was reduced by TCRdb to in-frame sequences with V and J called. These copies leave out some clones; in studies compared against another copy, an unresolved V gene accounts for under half, and the cause of the remainder is not known. For this sample the table gives just over 35,000 clones, of which around 85% were detected only once. The ten biggest clones cover approximately 5.4% of the sample.

This sample comprised cultured CD4+ T cells from PBMCs, obtained from a patient who received antiretroviral therapy. The meaning of the sample's cell subset or site label: CD40L-CD69- CD45RO-high memory CD4 T cells not responding to Gag peptides. The source of these receptors is an adult with HIV. The donor label of this sample is uncertain.

This clone was picked up a small number of times. The genes are TRBV5-8 and TRBJ2-3, with 9 bases fitting TRBD1. The trim removed 1 base at V and 7 bases at J, leaving 7 bases unmatched. This CDR3 has 15 residues. Germline CDR1 and CDR2: SGHTS and YDEGEE. As DNA, the CDR3 is TGTGCCAGCAGCTTGCGGGGACAGGGAGGGTATACGCAGTATTTT. Translating it yields CASSLRGQGGYTQYF.

This clone appeared a few times. The chain has TRBV7-2 and TRBJ2-3; 10 nucleotides agree with TRBD2. V lost 3 bases to trimming and J lost 4 bases; unmatched junction nucleotides: 10. CDR3 length equals 17 residues. Germline CDR1 SGHTA, CDR2 FQGNSA. The CDR3 DNA reads TGTGCCAGCAGCTTCCTCCCAGCGGGGGGGAGGGCAGATACGCAGTATTTT. This codes for CASSFLPAGGRADTQYF.

The rearrangement uses TRBV13 and TRBJ1-3; D not resolved. Germline loops: CDR1 PRHDT, CDR2 FYEKMQ (reference sequence). This CDR3 has 15 amino acids. The V end lost 1 base, the J end lost 1 base, and 8 bases lay between the germline ends. The CDR3 bases are TGTGCCAGCAGCTTAGTAGTTGGTTCTGGAAACACCATATATTTT. It yields the protein CASSLVVGSGNTIYF.

This rearrangement joins TRBV10-3 to TRBJ2-5, with TRBD1 identical over 8 bases. Germline V gives CDR1 ENHRY, CDR2 SYGVKD. This CDR3 region has 15 residues. V lost 4 bases and J lost 2; bases outside the gene matches: 6. CDR3 in DNA: TGTGCCATCAGTGGCCGAAGGACAGGGCAAGAGACCCAGTACTTC. Its protein is CAISGRRTGQETQYF.

The chain joins TRBV7-6 to TRBJ2-5; 8 positions agree with TRBD1. Germline values: CDR1 SGHVS, CDR2 FNYEAQ. The CDR3 spans 14 residues. Trimming cost V 0 bases and J 5 bases; bases outside gene matches: 2. The CDR3 reads CASSLAAGGETQYF. The DNA for the CDR3 is TGTGCCAGCAGCTTAGCTGCAGGGGGCGAGACCCAGTACTTC.

V gene TRBV6-2 or TRBV6-3 combines with J gene TRBJ2-2; TRBD2 matches 7 bases. The CDR3 is 14 amino acids. Per the germline V gene, CDR1 is MNHEY and CDR2 is SVGEGT. J lost 5 bases, V lost 4 bases, and 4 bases had no gene match. The CDR3 DNA sequence: TGTGCCAGCAGTTCGTTCGGGGGGACCGGGGAGCTGTTTTTT. The encoded protein is CASSSFGGTGELFF.

V and J are TRBV21-1 and TRBJ2-5; TRBD1 is the table's D call and was not checked against the DNA. TRBV21-1 is a listed pseudogene. This CDR3 has 16 residues. In DNA form, the CDR3 reads TGTGCCAGCAGCAAAGAAGGGGGCGCGGGGCAAGAGACCCAGTACTTC. This codes for CASSKEGGAGQETQYF.